This T cell receptor (beta chain) is drawn from a study of cytomegalovirus exposure and HLA in healthy donors. V was cut by 9 bases and J by 1 base, with 27 bases left in between. The CDR3 is 18 amino acids. Germline assignment: CDR1 SEHNR and CDR2 FQNEAQ (reference sequence). The donors comprised healthy bone marrow donors. Primers for the PCR totalled 60 Vbeta and 13 Jbeta. Clones were read by immunoSEQ multiplex PCR, and TCRdb kept only the in-frame ones, dropping some. The profile shows approximately 91,000 clones, around 86% of them singletons. This TCR came from a man aged 25 to 40 in good health and CMV-seropositive. Sequences were obtained from PBMCs. The chain recombines TRBV7-9 with TRBJ2-5, with D maybe TRBD2 (7 bases). In DNA form, the CDR3 reads TGTGCCAGTCCCGGAGCGGGACAAGACTTTAAACCCCAAGAGACCCAGTACTTC. Its protein is CASPGAGQDFKPQETQYF.